This passage covers 25 T cell receptor beta chains from one sample sequenced in a study of T cell responses to AZD1222 COVID-19 vaccine (dated by TCRdb to the early 2020s). The receptor library was made with the immunoSEQ multiplex PCR assay. As stored in TCRdb, this immuneACCESS dataset retains in-frame rearrangements with V and J assigned. A fraction of the clones does not appear; measured against another copy, unresolved V genes explain less than half of the discrepancy, and the remainder lacks a known reason. For this sample there are roughly 270,000 clones; approximately 94% appear just once. In total, the top ten clones hold 0.55% of the sample. What the time point label conveys for this sample: about 28 days (+/-7) after the second vaccine dose. Specimen: peripheral blood, collected 28 days after the second AZD1222 dose. Receptors originate from an adult who received the AZD1222 COVID-19 vaccine.

This clone was picked up one time. The chain employs TRBV24-1 and TRBJ2-5; 7 bases align to TRBD2. CDR1 and CDR2 (germline): KGHDR, SFDVKD. This CDR3 has 15 residues. V gave up 3 bases and J gave up 1 base; unmatched junction bases: 4. The DNA for the CDR3 is TGTGCCACCAGTGATGCGGCTAGCGGCCAAGAGACCCAGTACTTC. Amino acid sequence: CATSDAASGQETQYF.

The chain has TRBV7-8 and TRBJ1-6, with 10 bases aligning to TRBD1. Germline V lookup: CDR1 SGHVS, CDR2 FQNEAQ. J lost 8 bases, V lost 1 base, and 2 bases had no gene match. The CDR3 length is 15 residues. Written as DNA, the CDR3 is TGTGCCAGCAGCTTAGGGACAGGGGGATATTCACCCCTCCACTTT. Its translation is CASSLGTGGYSPLHF.

The V gene is TRBV28, the J gene TRBJ2-6; weak D call: TRBD2 (6 bases). Trimming cost V 6 bases and J 2 bases, with 11 bases left between them. The CDR3 loop spans 15 amino acids. The germline V gene encodes CDR1 MDHEN and CDR2 SYDVKM. CDR3 in amino acids: CASRGTGAGANVLTF. CDR3 in DNA: TGTGCCAGCAGGGGGACTGGGGCTGGGGCCAACGTCCTGACTTTC.

The V and J genes are TRBV5-5 and TRBJ1-5; no clear D gene. Trimming shortened V by 1 base and J by 4 bases, and 9 bases separated the two germline ends. CDR3 length: 14 amino acids. In germline, CDR1 is SGHKS, CDR2 YYEKEE (reference sequence). CDR3 loop: CASSLYGGNQPQHF. As DNA, the CDR3 is TGTGCCAGCAGCTTGTATGGTGGGAATCAGCCCCAGCATTTT.

This chain's CDR3 is CASSSPDVRNTIYF. CDR3 in DNA: TGTGCCAGCAGTAGCCCCGACGTTCGAAACACCATATATTTT. This chain uses TRBV6-5 with TRBJ1-3; no reliable D call. The CDR3 has 14 residues. Germline V gives CDR1 MNHEY, CDR2 SVGAGI. The V end lost 5 bases, the J end lost 5 bases, and 13 bases lay between the germline ends.

Here the CDR3 reads CAIRGTGTRQETQYF. The CDR3 DNA sequence: TGTGCCATCAGGGGAACCGGGACAAGACAAGAGACCCAGTACTTC. V gene TRBV10-3 combines with J gene TRBJ2-5; D might be TRBD1 (6 bases). CDR1 is ENHRY and CDR2 is SYGVKD in the germline V gene. The CDR3 has 15 amino acids. Trimming removed 6 bases at V and 2 bases at J, with 16 bases between.

The chain combines TRBV6-5 with TRBJ2-7, with D perhaps given as TRBD1 or TRBD2 (5 bases each). Deletions cut 6 bases from V and 7 bases from J, with 19 bases between. The CDR3 contains 14 residues. Germline V CDR1 and CDR2: MNHEY, SVGAGI. The CDR3 bases are TGTGCCAGCAGAAAACACGGGGCCCCGACTGAGCAGTACTTC. Translation gives CASRKHGAPTEQYF.

The chain employs TRBV5-1 and TRBJ2-7; weak D call: TRBD2 (6 bases). The CDR3 spans 14 residues. Trimming took off 5 bases at V and 2 bases at J, with 14 bases between the two ends. Per germline, CDR1 SGHRS and CDR2 YFSETQ. CDR3 sequence (DNA): TGCGCCAGCAGTGTTGGACTATCCGCCTACGAGCAGTACTTC. It specifies CASSVGLSAYEQYF.

The chain links TRBV5-6 to TRBJ2-5; D gene ambiguous. This CDR3 contains 12 residues. From germline, CDR1 is SGHDT and CDR2 YYEEEE. V lost 4 bases to trimming and J lost 2 bases, with 6 bases between them. The CDR3: CASSPRQETQYF. CDR3 sequence (DNA): TGTGCCAGCAGCCCCCGGCAAGAGACCCAGTACTTC.

V usage is TRBV27 and J usage is TRBJ2-7; 8 nucleotides agree with TRBD1. The germline V gene has CDR1 MNHEY and CDR2 SMNVEV (reference sequence). Trimming cost V 9 bases and J 4 bases; bases outside gene matches: 5. The CDR3 spans 12 residues. The CDR3 coding sequence is TGTGCCAGTGGACAGGGAGTTTACGAGCAGTACTTC. As protein: CASGQGVYEQYF.

The V call is TRBV5-6, the J call TRBJ2-7, with 9 positions matching TRBD1. This CDR3 contains 14 residues. Trimming cost V 1 base and J 3 bases; bases outside gene matches: 2. The germline gives CDR1 SGHDT, CDR2 YYEEEE. CDR3 protein: CASSLWDRDYEQYF. As DNA, the CDR3 is TGTGCCAGCAGCTTGTGGGACAGGGACTACGAGCAGTACTTC.

This sequence joins TRBV19 and TRBJ1-1; D gene ambiguous. V lost 1 base and J 6 bases, leaving 9 bases between the germline ends. Germline V gene lookup returns CDR1 LNHDA and CDR2 SQIVND (reference sequence). The CDR3 covers 13 residues. The CDR3 loop is CASSIVNRAEAFF. DNA of the CDR3: TGTGCCAGTAGTATAGTCAATCGGGCTGAAGCTTTCTTT.

The genes are TRBV7-9 and TRBJ2-1; 8 nucleotides agree with TRBD2. The V gene end was trimmed by 3 bases and the J gene end by 6 bases; junction bases not matched to a gene: 4. The CDR3 has 14 amino acids. CDR1 and CDR2 from the germline V gene are SEHNR and FQNEAQ (reference sequence). CDR3 sequence (DNA): TGTGCCAGCAGCTTGAGCGGGAGTGTCAATGAGCAGTTCTTC. Amino acid sequence: CASSLSGSVNEQFF.

The chain couples TRBV6-5 to TRBJ2-7; 12 bases are a match to TRBD1. Germline CDR1 MNHEY, CDR2 SVGAGI. The V gene end was trimmed by 2 bases and the J gene end by 7 bases; junction bases not matched to a gene: 6. The CDR3 has 15 amino acids. CDR3 nucleotides: TGTGCCAGCAGTTACGGGGACAGGGGGCCCCGGGAGCAGTACTTC. Translated, it gives CASSYGDRGPREQYF.

This sequence joins TRBV2 and TRBJ2-7; no clear D. V was shortened by 6 bases and J by 2 bases, with 8 bases between the two germline ends. CDR1 and CDR2 (germline): SNHLY, FYNNEI. This CDR3 is built from 12 residues. As DNA, the CDR3 is TGTGCCAGCAGCCTCCCCGCCTACGAGCAGTACTTC. Its translation: CASSLPAYEQYF.

V is TRBV3-1 (or the pseudogene TRBV3-2) and J is TRBJ1-2; D not certain. Per the germline V gene, CDR1 is LGHDT and CDR2 is YNNKEL (reference sequence). The V end was cut by 2 bases, the J end by 1 base, with 2 bases between. The CDR3 totals 12 residues. CDR3 sequence (DNA): TGTGCCAGCAGCCAACTTAACTATGGCTACACCTTC. Residues: CASSQLNYGYTF.

The rearrangement links TRBV28 to TRBJ1-5, with TRBD1 identical over 8 bases. With V trimmed by 4 bases and J by 2 bases, 4 bases remained unmatched. Germline-derived CDR1 and CDR2 are MDHEN and SYDVKM. The CDR3 runs 15 residues. The CDR3 loop reads CASSSGGGGNQPQHF. Written as DNA, the CDR3 is TGTGCCAGCAGTTCAGGGGGCGGTGGCAATCAGCCCCAGCATTTT.

The genes are TRBV11-2 and TRBJ1-1, with 8 bases fitting TRBD1. J was trimmed by 4 bases and V by 5 bases; bases with no gene match: 3. CDR1 and CDR2 from the germline V gene are SGHAT and FQNNGV. The CDR3 has 13 residues. CDR3 residues: CASSTTGGTEAFF. CDR3 DNA sequence: TGTGCCAGCAGCACCACAGGGGGCACTGAAGCTTTCTTT.

The chain carries TRBV4-3 and TRBJ2-2; no firm D call. Germline V CDR1 and CDR2: LGHNA, YSLEER. V shed 0 bases and J shed 4 bases, with 9 bases lying between them. The CDR3 covers 15 residues. CDR3 DNA sequence: TGCGCCAGCAGCCAAGATCGACAAGTCACCGGGGAGCTGTTTTTT. It translates to CASSQDRQVTGELFF.

The rearrangement uses TRBV9 and TRBJ2-7, with TRBD1 matching over 7 bases. This CDR3 has 14 residues. The trim removed 2 bases at V and 2 bases at J, leaving 4 bases unmatched. Germline CDR1 SGDLS, CDR2 YYNGEE. The CDR3, as DNA: TGTGCCAGCAGCGTTGGGACAGCAGCCTACGAGCAGTACTTC. It is translated as CASSVGTAAYEQYF.

This rearrangement joins TRBV28 to TRBJ2-2; D remains unclear. The germline V gene has CDR1 MDHEN and CDR2 SYDVKM. V lost 1 base and J lost 0, with 12 bases in between. CDR3 size: 17 residues. DNA of the CDR3: TGTGCCAGCAGTTTATACGGCCGTGGGCCGAACACCGGGGAGCTGTTTTTT. Translated, it gives CASSLYGRGPNTGELFF.

This chain connects TRBV5-1 to TRBJ2-1, with 12 bases lining up with TRBD2. CDR3 length: 16 residues. CDR1 and CDR2 (germline): SGHRS, YFSETQ. J was trimmed by 9 bases and V by 4 bases; bases with no gene match: 11. CDR3 nucleotide sequence: TGCGCCAGCAGCCCGGGACTAGCGGGCTTACATGCTGAGCAGTTCTTC. Amino acids: CASSPGLAGLHAEQFF. The whole variable domain, remainder taken from reference TRBV5-1 and TRBJ2-1, is KAGVTQTPRYLIKTRGQQVTLSCSPISGHRSVSWYQQTPGQGLQFLFEYFSETQRNKGNFPGRFSGRQFSNSRSEMNVSTLELGDSALYLCASSPGLAGLHAEQFFGPGTRLTVL.

The table lists this clone with a few counts. The chain has TRBV18 and TRBJ2-3, with 10 bases fitting TRBD1. Germline CDR1 reads KGHSH; CDR2 reads LQKENI. The V segment lost 0 bases and the J segment 4 bases; nucleotides outside the gene matches: 4. CDR3 length: 16 residues. The CDR3 nucleotides are TGTGCCAGCTCACCACCGGGACAGGGGTACGCAGATACGCAGTATTTT. Translation gives CASSPPGQGYADTQYF.

This chain connects TRBV28 to TRBJ1-1; the match to TRBD1 covers 7 bases. Germline assignment: CDR1 MDHEN and CDR2 SYDVKM. This CDR3 has 13 residues. The ends lost 6 bases at V and 6 bases at J; junction bases unmatched: 7. The CDR3 coding sequence is TGTGCCAGCAGCCTAATACAGGGGCCTGAAGCTTTCTTT. Amino acid sequence: CASSLIQGPEAFF.

The V call is TRBV7-2, the J call TRBJ2-7, with D possibly called TRBD1 or TRBD2 (5 bases each). The CDR3 extends over 15 amino acids. Germline V gene sequence: CDR1 SGHTA, CDR2 FQGNSA. Deletions cut 5 bases from V and 0 bases from J, with 14 bases between. For the CDR3, the DNA is TGTGCCAGCAGCCGGGACCCCCGGAGCTCCTACGAGCAGTACTTC. Amino acid sequence: CASSRDPRSSYEQYF.